These 16 T cell receptor beta chains were sequenced from one sample in a study of blood T cell repertoires in COVID-19. The repertoire was sequenced with immunoSEQ multiplex PCR; TCRdb's copy has only in-frame clones and lacks some. This sample has around 150,000 clones, with around nine tenths found just once. Sequencing input: peripheral blood. Receptor source: a woman in her 70s with COVID-19, enrolled during active disease.

V gene TRBV15 combines with J gene TRBJ1-2; D is undetermined. V lost 0 bases and J 3 bases, leaving 8 bases between the germline ends. CDR1 and CDR2 from the germline V gene are LNHNV and YYDKDF (reference sequence). CDR3 size: 14 residues. CDR3 residues: CATSRDRQDYGYTF. In DNA, the CDR3 is TGTGCCACCAGCAGAGATCGGCAGGACTATGGCTACACCTTC.

The chain is built from TRBV21-1 and TRBJ1-6; no check of the table's D call, TRBD1, against the DNA was made. TRBV21-1 is labeled a pseudogene. The CDR3 contains 16 residues. The CDR3 spells CASSSQARGDNSPLHF. CDR3 coding DNA: TGTGCCAGCAGCAGCCAGGCCAGGGGTGATAATTCACCCCTCCACTTT.

The J gene is TRBJ2-3, the V gene TRBV11-2; 10 nucleotides align to TRBD1. The trim removed 5 bases at V and 2 bases at J, leaving 10 bases unmatched. The CDR3 is made up of 17 amino acids. The germline CDR1 and CDR2 sequences are SGHAT and FQNNGV. The CDR3 nucleotides are TGTGCCAGCAGCCCGCATCCGGGACAGGGGTTCACAGATACGCAGTATTTT. This codes for CASSPHPGQGFTDTQYF.

The rearrangement joins TRBV19 to TRBJ1-6; D unresolved. Germline CDR1 and CDR2: LNHDA and SQIVND (reference sequence). Between the trimmed V and J ends, which lost 0 bases and 8 bases, there was a span of 8 bases. This CDR3 contains 14 residues. Written as DNA, the CDR3 is TGTGCCAGTAGTATAGATCCGGACTATTCACCCCTCCACTTT. It yields the protein CASSIDPDYSPLHF.

This chain uses TRBV6-5 with TRBJ2-3; D possibly corresponds to TRBD2 (7 bases). Trimming shortened V by 4 bases and J by 4 bases, and 15 bases separated the two germline ends. This CDR3 spans 15 amino acids. Germline CDR1 reads MNHEY; CDR2 reads SVGAGI. The CDR3 here is CASSSQGRVADTQYF. In nucleotides, the CDR3 is TGTGCCAGCAGTTCCCAGGGGAGGGTGGCAGATACGCAGTATTTT.

The chain has TRBV7-9 and TRBJ1-3; no definite D call. The V and J ends lost 5 bases and 0 bases respectively, with 11 bases between them. The CDR3 loop spans 15 amino acids. Germline V gene lookup returns CDR1 SEHNR and CDR2 FQNEAQ (reference sequence). CDR3 protein: CASSHSTSSGNTIYF. The CDR3 DNA follows: TGTGCCAGCAGCCACTCGACTAGCTCTGGAAACACCATATATTTT.

This chain links TRBV5-6 with TRBJ1-6; 7 bases fit TRBD1. This CDR3 comprises 16 residues. Germline V gene data show CDR1 as SGHDT and CDR2 as YYEEEE. V lost 3 bases and J lost 5; bases outside the gene matches: 8. The CDR3 bases are TGTGCCAGCAGCTCGTTGGGACAGCAAAATAATTCACCCCTCCACTTT. As protein: CASSSLGQQNNSPLHF.

With respect to this clone: The germline gene is not matched at one end of the junction; a read error may be the cause. The rearrangement uses TRBV2 and TRBJ1-6; D uncertain. Germline V gene lookup returns CDR1 SNHLY and CDR2 FYNNEI. This CDR3 has 13 residues. CDR3 DNA sequence: TGTGCCAGCAGGGAAGTACACACTTCACCCCTCCACTTT. This encodes CASREVHTSPLHF.

This chain connects TRBV7-2 to TRBJ1-3, with D hard to call. This CDR3 is 14 amino acids long. Germline V gene lookup returns CDR1 SGHTA and CDR2 FQGNSA. Trimming shortened V by 6 bases and J by 0 bases, and 9 bases separated the two germline ends. This CDR3 is CASRQTVSGNTIYF. CDR3 coding DNA: TGTGCCAGCAGGCAAACAGTCTCTGGAAACACCATATATTTT.

This chain uses TRBV2 with TRBJ1-3; D may be TRBD1 (6 bases). The V end was cut by 7 bases, the J end by 1 base, with 17 bases between. The CDR3 totals 16 residues. Germline assignment: CDR1 SNHLY and CDR2 FYNNEI. The CDR3 is CASKGGDKYSGNTIYF. The CDR3 DNA follows: TGTGCCAGCAAGGGGGGGGACAAATATTCTGGAAACACCATATATTTT.

This clone was seen a few times. The gene calls are TRBV5-1 and TRBJ2-7, with 8 bases that match TRBD2. Germline V gives CDR1 SGHRS, CDR2 YFSETQ. The V gene end was trimmed by 2 bases and the J gene end by 3 bases; junction bases not matched to a gene: 7. The CDR3 runs to 15 residues. This CDR3 is CASSFVAGNSYEQYF. The CDR3 DNA reads as TGCGCCAGCAGCTTCGTAGCGGGGAACAGCTACGAGCAGTACTTC.

This clone was seen a single time. V and J are TRBV7-9 and TRBJ2-3, with D maybe TRBD2 (7 bases). Germline CDR1 is SEHNR and CDR2 is FQNEAQ (reference sequence). This CDR3 is built from 14 residues. The ends were cut back, 3 bases at V and 5 bases at J, with 12 bases in the middle. The CDR3 nucleotides are TGTGCCAGCAGCTTTACGGGGGGCCAAGATACGCAGTATTTT. As protein: CASSFTGGQDTQYF.

The V and J genes are TRBV20-1 and TRBJ1-2; D call uncertain. Germline V gives CDR1 DFQATT, CDR2 SNEGSKA (reference sequence). This CDR3 is 10 amino acids long. V dropped 7 bases and J dropped 5 bases, with 8 bases sitting between them. The CDR3 DNA follows: TGCAGTGTGGTGCGATATGGCTACACCTTC. Translated, it gives CSVVRYGYTF.

The chain carries TRBV6-5 and TRBJ1-2; TRBD1 matches 7 bases. Germline values: CDR1 MNHEY, CDR2 SVGAGI. The V segment lost 8 bases and the J segment 1 base; nucleotides outside the gene matches: 4. The length of the CDR3 is 13 residues. Here the CDR3 reads CASRNRGNYGYTF. The CDR3 DNA is TGTGCCAGCCGTAACAGGGGTAACTATGGCTACACCTTC.

As regards this clone: Other DNA sequences of this sample code for an identical CDR3. The chain combines TRBV24-1 with TRBJ1-2; the match to TRBD1 covers 10 bases. Germline CDR1 KGHDR, CDR2 SFDVKD. The V gene end was trimmed by 3 bases and the J gene end by 4 bases; junction bases not matched to a gene: 4. The CDR3 runs 15 residues. The CDR3 region has the DNA TGTGCCACCAGTGATCCGGGACAGGGGATCTATGGCTACACCTTC. Amino acid sequence: CATSDPGQGIYGYTF.

The CDR3 DNA sequence: TGTGCCAGCAGCCCCTCAGCGGGATCCAACGAGCAGTACTTC. Its translation: CASSPSAGSNEQYF. The V and J genes are TRBV11-3 and TRBJ2-7; TRBD2 agrees at 7 bases. The CDR3 sequence is 14 residues long. V shed 5 bases, J shed 5 bases, and the junction held 9 bases outside the gene matches. CDR1 is SGHNT and CDR2 is YENEEA in the germline V gene.